A selection of T cell receptor beta chains follows, all from one sample in a study of blood T cells in healthy people across ages. Each CDR3 protein gets one entry after TCRdb re-called the 5' RACE reads with MiXCR. The table records 1.6 million or so distinct CDR3 sequences, 30% to 40% of them present only once. The sample consisted of blood. Receptor source: a woman aged 30 to 39 in good health. The CDR3 runs from the conserved cysteine through the conserved F or W. Each record gives: J gene, V gene, clone size, D gene, CDR3 DNA, CDR3 protein. The D gene is left open where the match is weak. The size field is filled for only some rows; it gives once, few, many or a size class.

J gene: TRBJ1-4; V gene: TRBV4-2; clone size: .; D gene: .; CDR3 DNA: TGTGCCAGCAGCCCGGACCTCGCAACTAATGAAAAACTGTTTTTT; CDR3 protein: CASSPDLATNEKLFF
J gene: TRBJ1-5; V gene: TRBV6-1; clone size: .; D gene: TRBD1; CDR3 DNA: TGTGCCAGCAGCGTGGGGACAGGGGGCTTACAGCCCCAGCATTTT; CDR3 protein: CASSVGTGGLQPQHF
J gene: TRBJ2-1; V gene: TRBV11-2; clone size: .; D gene: TRBD2; CDR3 DNA: TGTGCCAGCAGCTTAGATTTGTTAGCGGGAGTAGGTGAGCAGTTCTTC; CDR3 protein: CASSLDLLAGVGEQFF
J gene: TRBJ2-3; V gene: TRBV20-1; clone size: many; D gene: TRBD2; CDR3 DNA: TGCAGTGCTACGAGGACTAGCGGGGGTACAGATACGCAGTATTTT; CDR3 protein: CSATRTSGGTDTQYF
J gene: TRBJ1-2; V gene: TRBV28; clone size: .; D gene: TRBD1; CDR3 DNA: TGTGCCAGCAGTCCCTACTTAGGGGGCGGAGGAGAGTACTATGGCTACACCTTC; CDR3 protein: CASSPYLGGGGEYYGYTF
J gene: TRBJ1-2; V gene: TRBV20-1; clone size: .; D gene: .; CDR3 DNA: TGCAGTGCGCCGCCCAGGGTTGGCTACACCTTC; CDR3 protein: CSAPPRVGYTF
J gene: TRBJ2-1; V gene: TRBV24-1; clone size: .; D gene: .; CDR3 DNA: TGTGCCACCAGTGACCAGACTAGTCCCTACAATGAGCAGTTCTTC; CDR3 protein: CATSDQTSPYNEQFF
J gene: TRBJ1-1; V gene: TRBV6-2/TRBV6-3; clone size: .; D gene: TRBD1; CDR3 DNA: TGTGCCAGCAGTTGGACCCGACAGGGGGCACAGAACACTGAAGCTTTCTTT; CDR3 protein: CASSWTRQGAQNTEAFF
J gene: TRBJ1-1; V gene: TRBV4-2; clone size: many; D gene: .; CDR3 DNA: TGTGCCAGCAGCCAACAGGAGAACACTGAAGCTTTCTTT; CDR3 protein: CASSQQENTEAFF
J gene: TRBJ1-4; V gene: TRBV25-1; clone size: few; D gene: .; CDR3 DNA: TGTGCCAGCAGTGGGACGGATACTAATGAAAAACTGTTTTTT; CDR3 protein: CASSGTDTNEKLFF
J gene: TRBJ2-7; V gene: TRBV28; clone size: many; D gene: TRBD1; CDR3 DNA: TGTGCCAGCAGTCTCCCGGGACAGGGAATCTACGAGCAGTACTTC; CDR3 protein: CASSLPGQGIYEQYF
J gene: TRBJ2-7; V gene: TRBV6-1; clone size: .; D gene: .; CDR3 DNA: TGTGCCAGCAGTACCCGGTTGCGGGGCGAGCAGTACTTC; CDR3 protein: CASSTRLRGEQYF
J gene: TRBJ2-7; V gene: TRBV6-1; clone size: .; D gene: .; CDR3 DNA: TGTGCCAGCAGCCCACTAGTAGGCAGGAGCTCCTACGAGCAGTACTTC; CDR3 protein: CASSPLVGRSSYEQYF
J gene: TRBJ1-6; V gene: TRBV7-9; clone size: few; D gene: TRBD1; CDR3 DNA: TGTGCCAGCAGCTTAGGCGGACAGGGACCTTGGTCACCCCTCCACTTT; CDR3 protein: CASSLGGQGPWSPLHF
J gene: TRBJ2-1; V gene: TRBV20-1; clone size: few; D gene: .; CDR3 DNA: TGCAGTGTCGGTGATTACAATGAGCAGTTCTTC; CDR3 protein: CSVGDYNEQFF
J gene: TRBJ1-5; V gene: TRBV20-1; clone size: few; D gene: .; CDR3 DNA: TGCAGTGTCATACAGGGTCCTAATCAGCCCCAGCATTTT; CDR3 protein: CSVIQGPNQPQHF
J gene: TRBJ2-1; V gene: TRBV20-1; clone size: few; D gene: .; CDR3 DNA: TGCAGTGCTAGAGAATGGGACTTTAAACCAGAGCAGTTCTTC; CDR3 protein: CSAREWDFKPEQFF
J gene: TRBJ2-1; V gene: TRBV7-2; clone size: .; D gene: .; CDR3 DNA: TGTGCCAGCAGCTTCTTCGGGACTTCCATCAATGAGCAGTTCTTC; CDR3 protein: CASSFFGTSINEQFF
J gene: TRBJ1-1; V gene: TRBV21-1; clone size: .; D gene: .; CDR3 DNA: TGTGCCAGCGGGGGACAGGGGGTGAACACTGAAGCTTTCTTT; CDR3 protein: CASGGQGVNTEAFF
J gene: TRBJ2-7; V gene: TRBV4-1; clone size: few; D gene: .; CDR3 DNA: TGCGCCAGCAGCCGCTCGGGACTCAGCCTTCACGAGCAGTACTTC; CDR3 protein: CASSRSGLSLHEQYF
J gene: TRBJ2-5; V gene: TRBV20-1; clone size: many; D gene: .; CDR3 DNA: TGCAGTGTACCGACCGGGGGTCGGCGCGAGACCCAGTACTTC; CDR3 protein: CSVPTGGRRETQYF
J gene: TRBJ1-5; V gene: TRBV7-9; clone size: .; D gene: .; CDR3 DNA: TGTGCCAGCAGCTTAGAAGGGTACGGCAATCAGCCCCAGCATTTT; CDR3 protein: CASSLEGYGNQPQHF
J gene: TRBJ1-6; V gene: TRBV28; clone size: few; D gene: TRBD1; CDR3 DNA: TGTGCCAGCAGTGGGGCCCTGACAGGGGAGAATAATTCACCCCTCCACTTT; CDR3 protein: CASSGALTGENNSPLHF
J gene: TRBJ1-2; V gene: TRBV11-2; clone size: .; D gene: TRBD1; CDR3 DNA: TGTGCCAGCAGCCTCAGTGGTTTAGCCGGGACAGGGGGACCTGTCTATGGCTACACCTTC; CDR3 protein: CASSLSGLAGTGGPVYGYTF
J gene: TRBJ2-7; V gene: TRBV9; clone size: few; D gene: .; CDR3 DNA: TGTGCCAGCAGCGCGACAGCCTACGAGCAGTACTTC; CDR3 protein: CASSATAYEQYF
J gene: TRBJ2-1; V gene: TRBV20-1; clone size: .; D gene: .; CDR3 DNA: TGCAGTGCTAGAGATGGTGGGCCCCAATCCTACAATGAGCAGTTCTTC; CDR3 protein: CSARDGGPQSYNEQFF
J gene: TRBJ2-1; V gene: TRBV20-1; clone size: .; D gene: TRBD2; CDR3 DNA: TGCAGTGCTAGAGTGGGTCTACTAGCGGCCTACAATGAGCAGTTCTTC; CDR3 protein: CSARVGLLAAYNEQFF
J gene: TRBJ2-7; V gene: TRBV7-7; clone size: .; D gene: .; CDR3 DNA: TGTGCCAGCAGCTTTTTTACGGCCCCGGAGACCTACGAGCAGTACTTC; CDR3 protein: CASSFFTAPETYEQYF
J gene: TRBJ2-1; V gene: TRBV19; clone size: .; D gene: TRBD2; CDR3 DNA: TGTGCCAGTAGTGCCTGGACTAGCGGGGCGTACAATGAGCAGTTCTTC; CDR3 protein: CASSAWTSGAYNEQFF
J gene: TRBJ2-7; V gene: TRBV11-2; clone size: few; D gene: .; CDR3 DNA: TGTGCCAGCAGCTTAGCTAGCGAGGAATACGAGCAGTACTTC; CDR3 protein: CASSLASEEYEQYF
J gene: TRBJ1-1; V gene: TRBV7-6; clone size: many; D gene: TRBD1; CDR3 DNA: TGTGCCAGCAGCTTAAAACTGCACAGGGGTCTGATGATAAACACTGAAGCTTTCTTT; CDR3 protein: CASSLKLHRGLMINTEAFF
J gene: TRBJ2-1; V gene: TRBV4-1; clone size: many; D gene: .; CDR3 DNA: TGCGCCAGCAGCCAAAGGCGCTCCTACAATGAGCAGTTCTTC; CDR3 protein: CASSQRRSYNEQFF
J gene: TRBJ1-2; V gene: TRBV5-1; clone size: few; D gene: .; CDR3 DNA: TGCGCCAGCAGCTTGCCCGGGAGTGATGGCTACACCTTC; CDR3 protein: CASSLPGSDGYTF
J gene: TRBJ1-5; V gene: TRBV20-1; clone size: .; D gene: .; CDR3 DNA: TGCAATGCCACCGCCGGAACCAATCAGCCCCAGCATTTT; CDR3 protein: CNATAGTNQPQHF
J gene: TRBJ2-7; V gene: TRBV7-6; clone size: .; D gene: TRBD1; CDR3 DNA: TGTGCCAGCAGCGCAGGGGGGGGACAGGGTTCCTACGAGCAGTACTTC; CDR3 protein: CASSAGGGQGSYEQYF
J gene: TRBJ1-1; V gene: TRBV5-1; clone size: .; D gene: .; CDR3 DNA: TGCGCCAGCACCTTCGGGGTTGGGATCACTGAAGCTTTCTTT; CDR3 protein: CASTFGVGITEAFF
J gene: TRBJ1-6; V gene: TRBV20-1; clone size: .; D gene: TRBD1; CDR3 DNA: TGCAGTGCTAGGTGGGGACAGGGGGTTAATTCACCCCTCCACTTT; CDR3 protein: CSARWGQGVNSPLHF
J gene: TRBJ1-5; V gene: TRBV6-5; clone size: .; D gene: TRBD1; CDR3 DNA: TGTGCCAGCAGTCCCCGGGACAGGTCGGAAGAGCCCCAGCATTTT; CDR3 protein: CASSPRDRSEEPQHF
J gene: TRBJ2-5; V gene: TRBV4-2; clone size: few; D gene: .; CDR3 DNA: TGTGCCAGCAGCCAAGAGCACCGCCTTCAGGAGACCCAGTACTTC; CDR3 protein: CASSQEHRLQETQYF
J gene: TRBJ2-1; V gene: TRBV11-3; clone size: few; D gene: TRBD2; CDR3 DNA: TGTGCCAGCAGCTCCCAGGGAGCGGGACCAGACAATGAGCAGTTCTTC; CDR3 protein: CASSSQGAGPDNEQFF
J gene: TRBJ2-6; V gene: TRBV6-2/TRBV6-3; clone size: few; D gene: .; CDR3 DNA: TGTGCCGGAAAACTCTCTGGGGCCAACGTCCTGACTTTC; CDR3 protein: CAGKLSGANVLTF
J gene: TRBJ1-5; V gene: TRBV20-1; clone size: many; D gene: .; CDR3 DNA: TGCAGCGCCCGAGGGGATAGCAATCAGCCCCAGCATTTT; CDR3 protein: CSARGDSNQPQHF